A single sample is the source of the 30 T cell receptor beta chains below, sequenced in a study of blood T cell repertoires in COVID-19. Sequenced by immunoSEQ multiplex PCR; TCRdb stores in-frame clones only, minus some. Of some 130,000 clones listed, around 89% are singletons. Input material: peripheral blood. All receptors derive from a man in his 60s with COVID-19, enrolled during active disease.

The V gene is TRBV12-3 or TRBV12-4, the J gene TRBJ1-4; D not resolved. There are 12 residues in the CDR3. V was shortened by 4 bases and J by 7 bases, with 7 bases between the two germline ends. The CDR3 sequence is CASSYRFEKLFF. Here the CDR3 DNA reads TGTGCCAGCAGTTATAGATTTGAAAAACTGTTTTTT.

In the case of this clone: Additional DNA sequences in this sample encode the identical CDR3. The chain combines TRBV5-1 with TRBJ1-1, with 8 bases aligning to TRBD1. Germline assignment: CDR1 SGHRS and CDR2 YFSETQ. Trimming took 5 bases from V and 2 from J; bases not matched to a gene: 5. The CDR3 length is 14 residues. As DNA, the CDR3 is TGCGCCAGCAGTCGCGGACAGGGAAACACTGAAGCTTTCTTT. Encoded protein: CASSRGQGNTEAFF.

The chain couples TRBV6-4 to TRBJ2-3, with 11 bases identical to TRBD2. The ends lost 5 bases at V and 2 bases at J; junction bases unmatched: 6. The CDR3 contains 16 residues. Germline CDR1 reads MRHNA; CDR2 reads SNTAGT. In nucleotides, the CDR3 is TGTGCCAGCAGTCCCCTAGCGGGGGGTACCACAGATACGCAGTATTTT. Protein sequence: CASSPLAGGTTDTQYF.

The chain joins TRBV28 to TRBJ1-2, with D perhaps matching TRBD1 (6 bases). Trimming removed 2 bases at V and 8 bases at J, with 12 bases between. The CDR3 loop spans 13 amino acids. Germline CDR1 and CDR2: MDHEN and SYDVKM. Here the CDR3 DNA reads TGTGCCAGCAGTTTAGAGTCAGGGGTGGGCTACACCTTC. Translated: CASSLESGVGYTF.

The genes are TRBV9 and TRBJ1-1; tentative D call: TRBD1 (5 bases). Germline CDR1 SGDLS, CDR2 YYNGEE. This CDR3 has 15 residues. V was pared by 3 bases and J by 7 bases, with 19 bases between. This chain's CDR3 is CASSGTPRVGGEAFF. CDR3 bases: TGTGCCAGCAGCGGGACCCCGAGGGTCGGGGGTGAAGCTTTCTTT.

The CDR3 DNA is TGTGCCAGCAGCTTAGCTGGCCAGCAAGAGACCCAGTACTTC. Its protein product is CASSLAGQQETQYF. The J gene is TRBJ2-5, the V gene TRBV7-9; the D is unclear. The CDR3 runs to 14 residues. Deletions cut 0 bases from V and 2 bases from J, with 7 bases between. CDR1 SEHNR and CDR2 FQNEAQ come from the germline V gene (reference sequence).

This chain uses TRBV6-1 with TRBJ1-5; D perhaps matches TRBD1 (5 bases). V lost 3 bases, J lost 6 bases, and 9 bases lay in between. The CDR3 runs to 13 residues. In germline, CDR1 is MNHNS, CDR2 SASEGT. Written as DNA, the CDR3 is TGTGCCAGCAGTGAGGAGGGGACTCAGCCCCAGCATTTT. Amino acids: CASSEEGTQPQHF.

J is TRBJ2-5 and V is TRBV5-1; 8 bases align to TRBD1. This CDR3 spans 16 amino acids. Germline V gene data show CDR1 as SGHRS and CDR2 as YFSETQ. V shed 4 bases and J 4 bases; nucleotides not matched to a gene: 12. This CDR3 reads CASSPAPQGAGETQYF. The CDR3 nucleotides read TGCGCCAGCAGCCCCGCCCCTCAGGGGGCTGGAGAGACCCAGTACTTC.

The chain links TRBV9 to TRBJ1-2, with 10 bases fitting TRBD1. V dropped 2 bases and J dropped 5; count of bases not matched to a gene: 6. Germline V CDR1 and CDR2: SGDLS, YYNGEE. CDR3 length: 15 amino acids. The DNA of the CDR3 is TGTGCCAGCAGCGTGACAGGGGGCGCCCCGTATGGCTACACCTTC. This sequence encodes CASSVTGGAPYGYTF.

This chain connects TRBV14 to TRBJ2-1; TRBD2 is a possible D gene (6 bases). This CDR3 contains 13 residues. Trimming stripped 0 bases from V and 10 bases from J, with 10 bases between. Germline values: CDR1 SGHDN, CDR2 FVKESK. The CDR3 loop reads CASSQEWRDEQFF. The CDR3 region has the DNA TGTGCCAGCAGCCAAGAATGGAGGGACGAGCAGTTCTTC.

V gene TRBV10-3 combines with J gene TRBJ1-1; 8 bases agree with TRBD1. Germline V gives CDR1 ENHRY, CDR2 SYGVKD. CDR3 length: 15 residues. J was trimmed by 5 bases and V by 2 bases; bases with no gene match: 7. The CDR3 DNA sequence: TGTGCCATCAGTGAGCCTGACAGGGGAGGAACTGAAGCTTTCTTT. Its translation: CAISEPDRGGTEAFF.

In DNA, the CDR3 is TGTGCCAGCAGTTCCTCAGGGGGCGGGAGCAATCAGCCCCAGCATTTT. It encodes CASSSSGGGSNQPQHF. The chain recombines TRBV6-6 with TRBJ1-5, with 8 bases matching TRBD1. Germline V CDR1 and CDR2: MNHNY, SVGAGI (reference sequence). This CDR3 has 16 amino acids. The J segment lost 1 base and the V segment lost 4 bases, leaving 6 bases of the junction unmatched.

The chain carries TRBV5-4 and TRBJ2-7; 8 bases agree with TRBD2. The V and J ends lost 1 base and 4 bases, in that order; junction bases with no gene match: 10. CDR1 SGHNT and CDR2 YYREEE come from the germline V gene (reference sequence). This CDR3 comprises 16 residues. This CDR3 reads CASSLILSGGSYEQYF. The CDR3 DNA is TGTGCCAGCAGCTTGATTCTGAGCGGGGGTAGTTACGAGCAGTACTTC.

This clone was found once. This sequence joins TRBV12-5 and TRBJ2-5; no definite D call. This CDR3 region has 11 residues. Trimming removed 1 base at V and 11 bases at J, with 8 bases between. The germline CDR1 and CDR2 sequences are LGHNT and FRNRAP. CDR3: CASGLEERQYF. CDR3 DNA sequence: TGTGCTAGTGGTTTGGAGGAGAGGCAGTACTTC.

V usage is TRBV5-1 and J usage is TRBJ2-7, with 9 nucleotides matching TRBD2. There are 16 residues in the CDR3. Trimming removed 4 bases from V and 0 bases from J; junction bases left unmatched: 8. In germline, CDR1 is SGHRS, CDR2 YFSETQ. The CDR3 DNA is TGCGCCAGCAGCCCCTTTGGCGGGGGGGCCTCCTACGAGCAGTACTTC. Protein: CASSPFGGGASYEQYF.

The chain combines TRBV4-2 with TRBJ2-7; possible D gene TRBD2, 6 bases. Per the germline V gene, CDR1 is LGHNA and CDR2 is YNFKEQ. This CDR3 comprises 15 residues. V was cut by 0 bases and J by 4 bases, with 13 bases left in between. The CDR3 is CASSQDKGAGYEQYF. The CDR3 nucleotides are TGTGCCAGCAGCCAAGATAAAGGGGCGGGATACGAGCAGTACTTC.

V and J are TRBV5-4 and TRBJ1-2, with no clear D. The length of the CDR3 is 17 residues. Germline CDR1 is SGHNT and CDR2 is YYREEE (reference sequence). V lost 2 bases and J 0 bases, leaving 17 bases between the germline ends. Written as DNA, the CDR3 is TGTGCCAGCAGCTTAGGGTCGGGAACACTATCTAACTATGGCTACACCTTC. Translating it yields CASSLGSGTLSNYGYTF.

The rearrangement joins TRBV9 to TRBJ1-2; D is perhaps TRBD1 (5 bases). Trimming pared 2 bases from V and 3 bases from J, leaving 23 bases between. The CDR3 sequence is 18 residues long. CDR1 is SGDLS, CDR2 YYNGEE, per germline. The CDR3 DNA reads TGTGCCAGCAGCGTTGATCCCCAAGGCCCCGCGGGGGACTATGGCTACACCTTC. This codes for CASSVDPQGPAGDYGYTF.

The chain combines TRBV10-2 with TRBJ2-2; 12 bases are a match to TRBD2. Trimming removed 4 bases from V and 3 bases from J; junction bases left unmatched: 9. The CDR3 has 18 amino acids. The V gene's germline CDR1 is WSHSY and CDR2 SAAADI. The CDR3 nucleotides read TGCGCCAGCAGTGGGCGTCTAGCGGGGGGGCCGTACACCGGGGAGCTGTTTTTT. The encoded protein is CASSGRLAGGPYTGELFF.

V and J are TRBV11-2 and TRBJ1-3; D is unresolved. Trimming took 4 bases from V and 0 from J, leaving 10 bases between them. Germline lookup yields CDR1 SGHAT and CDR2 FQNNGV. This CDR3 is 15 amino acids long. This chain's CDR3 is CASSYLSRSGNTIYF. The CDR3 nucleotides are TGTGCCAGCAGCTATTTGTCGCGCTCTGGAAACACCATATATTTT.

This clone was counted a single time. The V and J genes are TRBV6-5 and TRBJ2-3; TRBD2 might be the D (5 bases). V lost 8 bases and J 5 bases, leaving 14 bases between the germline ends. Germline V gene lookup returns CDR1 MNHEY and CDR2 SVGAGI. The CDR3 has 13 amino acids. In DNA form, the CDR3 reads TGTGCCAGCCAGGAGGCTCTGGGAGATACGCAGTATTTT. Its protein is CASQEALGDTQYF.

This clone was detected many times. The chain is built from TRBV6-5 and TRBJ1-6, with 10 bases that match TRBD1. The germline V gene has CDR1 MNHEY and CDR2 SVGAGI. V shed 6 bases and J 5 bases; nucleotides not matched to a gene: 4. The CDR3 sequence is 15 residues long. The CDR3 DNA sequence: TGTGCCAGCAGGAGGGACAGGGGAGATAATTCACCCCTCCACTTT. As protein: CASRRDRGDNSPLHF.

V and J are TRBV20-1 and TRBJ2-7; 8 bases agree with TRBD2. This CDR3 contains 19 residues. The germline gives CDR1 DFQATT, CDR2 SNEGSKA (reference sequence). After removal of 3 bases from V and 3 bases from J, the junction contained 22 bases not matched to a gene. CDR3 amino acids: CSASPFAGGPYHTFYEQYF. The CDR3 DNA reads as TGCAGTGCTAGTCCATTTGCGGGGGGCCCATATCATACTTTCTACGAGCAGTACTTC.

The V call is TRBV6-5, the J call TRBJ1-2; 7 bases are a match to TRBD1. The CDR3 sequence is 15 residues long. V shed 8 bases, J shed 5 bases, and the junction held 14 bases outside the gene matches. Germline V lookup: CDR1 MNHEY, CDR2 SVGAGI. CDR3 coding DNA: TGTGCCAGCCTACTTTCGGGACAGCTTCCGTATGGCTACACCTTC. Translation: CASLLSGQLPYGYTF.

The chain employs TRBV2 and TRBJ2-4, with TRBD2 matching over 8 bases. The ends lost 1 base at V and 9 bases at J; junction bases unmatched: 8. Per the germline V gene, CDR1 is SNHLY and CDR2 is FYNNEI. This CDR3 region has 15 residues. The CDR3 reads CASSEDGGAVGIQYF. CDR3 in DNA: TGTGCCAGCAGTGAAGACGGGGGGGCCGTTGGCATTCAGTACTTC.

V gene TRBV30 combines with J gene TRBJ2-6; D not resolved. Germline CDR1 GTSNPN, CDR2 SVGIG (reference sequence). Trimming removed 5 bases from V and 0 bases from J, with 11 bases in between. The CDR3 extends over 15 amino acids. This CDR3 is CAWAPLSSGANVLTF. DNA of the CDR3: TGTGCCTGGGCCCCTCTCAGCTCTGGGGCCAACGTCCTGACTTTC.

The CDR3: CASSTTTGLSSYEQYF. As DNA, the CDR3 is TGCGCCAGCAGCACCACTACAGGGCTCAGCTCCTACGAGCAGTACTTC. The rearrangement uses TRBV5-1 and TRBJ2-7; a possible D gene is TRBD1 (6 bases). Per germline, CDR1 SGHRS and CDR2 YFSETQ. This CDR3 spans 16 amino acids. V lost 4 bases and J lost 0, with 17 bases in between.

The genes are TRBV19 and TRBJ1-1; possible D gene TRBD1, 5 bases. The ends were cut back, 7 bases at V and 3 bases at J, with 9 bases in the middle. Germline assignment: CDR1 LNHDA and CDR2 SQIVND (reference sequence). The CDR3 covers 12 residues. The CDR3 nucleotides read TGTGCCAGTAAGGGGCTGGACACTGAAGCTTTCTTT. Translated, it gives CASKGLDTEAFF.

The chain recombines TRBV19 with TRBJ1-2; D perhaps matches TRBD1 (6 bases). CDR1 is LNHDA, CDR2 SQIVND, per germline (reference sequence). The CDR3 sequence is 13 residues long. The ends were cut back, 0 bases at V and 8 bases at J, with 10 bases in the middle. DNA of the CDR3: TGTGCCAGTAGTATAGACCACAGGGAAGGCTACACCTTC. Residues: CASSIDHREGYTF.

The chain combines TRBV7-2 with TRBJ1-4; the D is unclear. The CDR3 extends over 15 amino acids. Deletions cut 0 bases from V and 6 bases from J, with 11 bases between. Germline V gene data show CDR1 as SGHTA and CDR2 as FQGNSA. DNA for the CDR3: TGTGCCAGCAGCTTAGCGCCTTCTCGGTATGAAAAACTGTTTTTT. Its protein is CASSLAPSRYEKLFF.